The 21 T cell receptor beta chains in this list originate from one sample, sequenced in a study of Ad26.COV2.S vaccination and SARS-CoV-2 variants (dated by TCRdb to the early 2020s). The sample's treatment or condition label is to be understood as: around 19 received Ad26.COV2.S at low or high dose, single or two shots; a few received placebo; per-sample allocation not given. Repertoires of vaccine and placebo recipients were sequenced from samples collected on day 63 after the first injection. Library prep was done by the immunoSEQ multiplex PCR assay. Held by TCRdb, this immuneACCESS table contains in-frame sequences only and omits some clones. Under half of the omission traces to an unresolved V gene where checked; the cause of the rest is unknown. For this sample there are some 640,000 clones; more than 70% appear just once. Approximately 1.5% of the sample rests with the top ten. The starting material was peripheral blood, obtained in a trial of Ad26.COV2.S vaccine versus placebo. The source is a person between 18 and 60 years old who received the Ad26.COV2.S COVID-19 vaccine or a placebo.

The V and J genes are TRBV5-6 and TRBJ2-7; 10 bases fit TRBD2. The ends lost 7 bases at V and 6 bases at J; junction bases unmatched: 10. CDR3 length equals 14 residues. Germline V CDR1 and CDR2: SGHDT, YYEEEE. CDR3 residues: CASQAGLAFFEQYF. The CDR3 nucleotides are TGTGCCAGCCAAGCGGGACTAGCGTTCTTCGAGCAGTACTTC.

The gene calls are TRBV3-1 (or the pseudogene TRBV3-2) and TRBJ1-2; tentatively, D is TRBD1 (5 bases). Trimming removed 6 bases from V and 3 bases from J, with 8 bases in between. There are 12 residues in the CDR3. Per germline, CDR1 LGHDT and CDR2 YNNKEL (reference sequence). The CDR3 spells CASRGQDYGYTF. CDR3 DNA: TGTGCCAGCAGGGGGCAGGACTATGGCTACACCTTC.

The count of this clone is one. Other DNA sequences in the same sample also yield this CDR3. The rearrangement uses TRBV7-9 and TRBJ2-7; no clear D gene. The CDR3 has 11 residues. V was clipped by 5 bases and J by 4 bases, with 6 bases between them. Germline V CDR1 and CDR2: SEHNR, FQNEAQ (reference sequence). The CDR3 DNA is TGTGCCAGCAGCAATAGTTACGAGCAGTACTTC. Its protein product is CASSNSYEQYF.

This CDR3 reads CASSPGRGYEQYF. In DNA form, the CDR3 reads TGTGCCAGCAGTCCGGGACGGGGCTACGAGCAGTACTTC. This chain links TRBV12-3 or TRBV12-4 with TRBJ2-7; D might be TRBD1 or TRBD2, each matching 5 bases. The CDR3 has 13 residues. Trimming stripped 5 bases from V and 3 bases from J, with 11 bases between.

The J gene is TRBJ1-6, the V gene TRBV6-1, with TRBD1 matching 10 bases. The CDR3 consists of 18 residues. CDR1 is MNHNS, CDR2 SASEGT, per germline. V lost 3 bases and J lost 8; bases outside the gene matches: 13. The chain's CDR3 is CASSDRWIGQGEHSPLHF. For the CDR3, the DNA is TGTGCCAGCAGTGACCGATGGATTGGACAGGGGGAGCATTCACCCCTCCACTTT.

This chain links TRBV4-3 with TRBJ1-5; TRBD1 might be the D (6 bases). Trimming left V 4 bases short and J 4 bases short, with 11 bases between. Germline V gives CDR1 LGHNA, CDR2 YSLEER. The CDR3 is 14 residues long. CDR3: CASSPSGQNQPQHF. The CDR3 DNA reads as TGCGCCAGCAGCCCTTCGGGACAAAATCAGCCCCAGCATTTT.

As to this clone: This sample includes further DNA sequences coding for the same CDR3. The chain combines TRBV27 with TRBJ1-5; D gene uncertain. Trimming stripped 3 bases from V and 3 bases from J, with 6 bases between. Germline loops: CDR1 MNHEY, CDR2 SMNVEV (reference sequence). The CDR3 spans 13 residues. The CDR3 spells CASSLSPNQPQHF. CDR3 in DNA: TGTGCCAGCAGTTTGAGTCCCAATCAGCCCCAGCATTTT.

CDR3 residues: CASSESGMGTGTDTQYF. The CDR3 nucleotides read TGTGCCAGCAGTGAGTCCGGGATGGGGACAGGGACAGATACGCAGTATTTT. The chain joins TRBV2 to TRBJ2-3; TRBD1 matches at 9 bases. Per germline, CDR1 SNHLY and CDR2 FYNNEI. V trimming: 3 bases; J trimming: 3 bases; junction bases outside the gene matches: 10. There are 17 residues in the CDR3.

The rearrangement uses TRBV19 and TRBJ2-3; tentatively, D is TRBD1 (5 bases). This CDR3 region has 14 residues. V was clipped by 6 bases and J by 6 bases, with 16 bases between them. The V gene's germline CDR1 is LNHDA and CDR2 SQIVND (reference sequence). CDR3 sequence (DNA): TGTGCCAGTAGGCCCACAGGCCCCACGGATACGCAGTATTTT. It codes for CASRPTGPTDTQYF. The variable domain in full, completed from reference TRBV19 and TRBJ2-3, reads DGGITQSPKYLFRKEGQNVTLSCEQNLNHDAMYWYRQDPGQGLRLIYYSQIVNDFQKGDIAEGYSVSREKKESFPLTVTSAQKNPTAFYLCASRPTGPTDTQYFGPGTRLTVL.

The CDR3 region is CASSQGLWIRTGNEQFF. DNA for the CDR3: TGTGCCAGCAGCCAAGGACTATGGATTCGAACGGGAAATGAGCAGTTCTTC. The chain is built from TRBV3-1 (or the pseudogene TRBV3-2) and TRBJ2-1, with D tentatively TRBD2 (5 bases). Trimming took off 1 base at V and 7 bases at J, with 20 bases between the two ends. This CDR3 is built from 17 residues. CDR1 LGHDT and CDR2 YNNKEL come from the germline V gene (reference sequence).

The genes are TRBV5-6 and TRBJ2-2; perhaps TRBD1 as D (5 bases). Germline V gives CDR1 SGHDT, CDR2 YYEEEE. The CDR3 length is 15 residues. V shed 1 base and J shed 4 bases, with 11 bases lying between them. CDR3 in amino acids: CASSLRTSSTGELFF. The CDR3 DNA reads as TGTGCCAGCAGCTTGCGGACATCGAGCACCGGGGAGCTGTTTTTT.

The chain uses TRBV27 and TRBJ1-6; perhaps TRBD1 as D (6 bases). CDR3 length: 16 amino acids. Trimming removed 2 bases from V and 3 bases from J, with 11 bases in between. Germline CDR1 and CDR2: MNHEY and SMNVEV (reference sequence). CDR3 in amino acids: CASSLRAGVYNSPLHF. The DNA of the CDR3 is TGTGCCAGCAGTTTAAGGGCAGGGGTCTATAATTCACCCCTCCACTTT.

This clone was recorded once. The chain carries TRBV19 and TRBJ2-1, with 7 bases that match TRBD2. Trimming took 5 bases from V and 8 from J; bases not matched to a gene: 9. This CDR3 is built from 14 residues. Germline V lookup: CDR1 LNHDA, CDR2 SQIVND (reference sequence). CDR3 nucleotides: TGTGCCAGTAGTCCAGGACTAGTTTTCTATGAGCAGTTCTTC. Protein: CASSPGLVFYEQFF.

The rearrangement joins TRBV14 to TRBJ1-6; 8 bases map to TRBD1. This CDR3 contains 12 residues. Trimming removed 4 bases from V and 12 bases from J; junction bases left unmatched: 2. The germline V gene has CDR1 SGHDN and CDR2 FVKESK. The CDR3 coding sequence is TGTGCCAGCAGCCGGACAGGGAGACCCCTCCACTTT. Protein sequence: CASSRTGRPLHF.

This clone was detected once. The junction differs from germline at one of its ends, possibly a read error. This rearrangement joins TRBV6-2 or TRBV6-3 to TRBJ2-3; 13 nucleotides match TRBD2. The germline gives CDR1 MNHEY, CDR2 SVGEGT. This CDR3 region has 16 residues. Here the CDR3 reads CASSPTSGRATHTQYF. The CDR3, as DNA: TGTGCCAGCAGCCCTACTAGCGGGAGGGCCACACATACGCAGTATTTT.

The V and J genes are TRBV7-2 and TRBJ2-7; D may be TRBD2 (5 bases). This CDR3 has 14 residues. CDR1 and CDR2 from the germline V gene are SGHTA and FQGNSA. Trimming pared 5 bases from V and 6 bases from J, leaving 17 bases between. The CDR3: CASSKGPGNPEQYF. The CDR3 nucleotides are TGTGCCAGCAGCAAAGGCCCCGGGAATCCCGAGCAGTACTTC.

Of note for this clone: Other DNA sequences in the sample encode the same CDR3. The chain has TRBV15 and TRBJ2-5; the D gene is possibly TRBD2 (5 bases). Trimming pared 0 bases from V and 3 bases from J, leaving 8 bases between. Germline CDR1 LNHNV, CDR2 YYDKDF (reference sequence). The CDR3 length is 14 residues. The CDR3 is CATSRDRGKETQYF. CDR3 nucleotide sequence: TGTGCCACCAGCAGAGACCGGGGAAAAGAGACCCAGTACTTC.

The CDR3 coding sequence is TGTGCCTGGAGTCCGAACGGTAACTATGGCTACACCTTC. This sequence encodes CAWSPNGNYGYTF. The chain has TRBV30 and TRBJ1-2; D is unclear. Trimming pared 2 bases from V and 1 base from J, leaving 8 bases between. Germline assignment: CDR1 GTSNPN and CDR2 SVGIG (reference sequence). CDR3 length: 13 residues.

CDR3: CASSQVGAGGYEQYF. In DNA form, the CDR3 reads TGCGCCAGCAGCCAAGTCGGGGCCGGAGGGTACGAGCAGTACTTC. The chain carries TRBV4-1 and TRBJ2-7, with D maybe TRBD2 (6 bases). This CDR3 has 15 residues. The V end was cut by 1 base, the J end by 4 bases, with 14 bases between. Looked up from germline, CDR1 is MGHRA and CDR2 is YSYEKL.

This chain links TRBV5-4 with TRBJ2-3, with 9 bases identical to TRBD2. The V segment lost 4 bases and the J segment 3 bases; nucleotides outside the gene matches: 3. The CDR3 covers 14 residues. CDR1 is SGHNT and CDR2 is YYREEE in the germline V gene (reference sequence). The CDR3 region is CASSRAGGTDTQYF. The CDR3 DNA sequence: TGTGCCAGCAGCCGAGCGGGGGGTACAGATACGCAGTATTTT.

This rearrangement joins TRBV3-1 (or the pseudogene TRBV3-2) to TRBJ1-5; D is unclear. Germline-derived CDR1 and CDR2 are LGHDT and YNNKEL (reference sequence). This CDR3 has 14 residues. V was pared by 1 base and J by 6 bases, with 10 bases between. CDR3 in DNA: TGTGCCAGCAGCCAAGTCTCACTGAGTCAGCCCCAGCATTTT. Translated, it gives CASSQVSLSQPQHF.